This entry is about one T cell receptor (beta chain). The antigen is unknown. This sample was included in a study of graft-versus-host responses after intestinal transplantation. General observations from the study: GvH clones detected in recipient marrow included some appearing first in ileum or blood.

From germline, CDR1 is SGHDN and CDR2 FVKESK. The V gene end was trimmed by 3 bases and the J gene end by 1 base; junction bases not matched to a gene: 4. The CDR3 has 15 residues. TCRdb's table, derived via immunoSEQ multiplex PCR, lists solely in-frame clones and lacks some. The top ten hold roughly 1% of the sample, which has over 90,000 clones, roughly 93% seen once. The TCR comes from a human donor who received an intestinal transplant. The chain employs TRBV14 and TRBJ2-7; 9 positions agree with TRBD1. The material sequenced was unstimulated CD8+ T cells sorted from spleen or lymph node cells, taken before intestinal transplant. The CDR3 here is CASSQGQGGSYEQYF. CDR3 nucleotides: TGTGCCAGCAGCCAGGGACAGGGTGGTTCCTACGAGCAGTACTTC.